This TCR beta chain was retrieved from a study of Ad26.COV2.S vaccination and SARS-CoV-2 variants. General observations from the study: Reported post-vaccination CD8+ and CD4+ T cell responses to spike showed substantial breadth. Analytic work on TCR breadth and depth might have understated the full extent of total T cell responses.

The treatment was: roughly 18 received Ad26.COV2.S at low or high dose, single or two shots; about 5 received placebo; per-sample allocation not given. The investigators took samples on day 63 after the first vaccine or placebo injection. SARS-CoV-2 spike from the Wuhan strain was encoded by the vaccine, an Ad26 vector. The germline V gene encodes CDR1 SGHAT and CDR2 FQNNGV. With 2 bases clipped from V and 7 bases from J, the junction kept 14 bases outside the gene matches. The CDR3 sequence is 17 residues long. Libraries were prepared by immunoSEQ multiplex PCR; TCRdb keeps only in-frame clonotypes and omits some of them. The sample consists of around 400,000 clones, 75% to 95% of them appearing once. Regarding this clone: What it binds is unknown.

The J gene is TRBJ2-1, the V gene TRBV11-2; 7 bases match TRBD2. Sample: peripheral blood, taken in a trial of Ad26.COV2.S vaccine versus placebo. The sequence came from a person between 18 and 59 years old who received the Ad26.COV2.S COVID-19 vaccine or a placebo. This CDR3 reads CASSLWGGLNWSNEQFF. The CDR3 region has the DNA TGTGCCAGCAGCTTATGGGGGGGACTAAATTGGTCTAATGAGCAGTTCTTC.